Presented here are 15 T cell receptor beta chains from one specimen sequenced in a study of Graves' ophthalmopathy and Graves' hyperthyroidism. For repertoire sequencing, the TCR beta CDR3 regions were amplified from RNA transcripts. First-round RT-PCR employed HTBI primers, with a second-round multiplex PCR after it. In TCRdb, the multiplex PCR reads were re-called with MiXCR into one record per CDR3 protein. The table lists approximately 480,000 distinct CDR3 sequences, 13% to 15% of them singletons. Sequenced material: blood. These receptors originate from a woman aged 25 to 39 with Graves' ophthalmopathy.

Many counts were recorded for this clonotype. The gene calls are TRBV6-1 and TRBJ2-7; D gene unclear. V lost 4 bases, J lost 3 bases, and 10 bases lay in between. This CDR3 region has 13 residues. Germline V gives CDR1 MNHNS, CDR2 SASEGT. The CDR3 DNA reads TGTGCCAGCAGTGCATTGGACGGCTACGAGCAGTACTTC. Amino acids: CASSALDGYEQYF.

Many counts were recorded for this clonotype. This rearrangement joins TRBV6-1 to TRBJ2-2, with TRBD2 matching 8 bases. V was pared by 7 bases and J by 7 bases, with 8 bases of the junction left unmatched. CDR3 length: 14 residues. The germline gives CDR1 MNHNS, CDR2 SASEGT. In nucleotides, the CDR3 is TGTGCCAGCAAGGACACTAGCGGACTCGGGGAGCTGTTTTTT. As protein: CASKDTSGLGELFF.

In its sample, this clonotype was seen a few times. DNA of the CDR3: TGTGCCTGGTCGACAGGGGGCTTCTCCTACGAGCAGTACTTC. Its protein is CAWSTGGFSYEQYF. J is TRBJ2-7 and V is TRBV30, with TRBD1 identical over 10 bases. Germline V gene lookup returns CDR1 GTSNPN and CDR2 SVGIG (reference sequence). CDR3 length: 14 amino acids. The J segment lost 0 bases and the V segment lost 5 bases, leaving 4 bases of the junction unmatched.

This clonotype was picked up many times. J is TRBJ1-2 and V is TRBV29-1; D is ambiguous. Germline assignment: CDR1 SQVTM and CDR2 ANQGSEA. Deletions cut 4 bases from V and 0 bases from J, with 6 bases between. The CDR3 length is 12 residues. CDR3 amino acids: CSVAGTNYGYTF. The CDR3 nucleotides are TGCAGCGTTGCGGGCACTAACTATGGCTACACCTTC.

A few counts support this clonotype. V is TRBV20-1 and J is TRBJ2-5; D possibly corresponds to TRBD2 (7 bases). CDR1 DFQATT and CDR2 SNEGSKA come from the germline V gene (reference sequence). This CDR3 is 14 amino acids long. V lost 3 bases and J 1 base, leaving 12 bases between the germline ends. CDR3 sequence: CSASGGPSQETQYF. CDR3 coding DNA: TGCAGTGCTAGCGGGGGGCCGTCCCAAGAGACCCAGTACTTC.

This clonotype was detected ten times or more. The rearrangement joins TRBV2 to TRBJ2-7; 8 bases are a match to TRBD1. CDR3 size: 15 residues. V was clipped by 4 bases and J by 2 bases; unmatched bases: 7. Germline V CDR1 and CDR2: SNHLY, FYNNEI. This CDR3 reads CASSGGQVPPYEQYF. CDR3 coding DNA: TGTGCCAGCAGTGGGGGACAGGTCCCCCCCTACGAGCAGTACTTC. Together with reference TRBV2 and TRBJ2-7, the CDR3 gives the full variable domain: EPEVTQTPSHQVTQMGQEVILRCVPISNHLYFYWYRQILGQKVEFLVSFYNNEISEKSEIFDDQFSVERPDGSNFTLKIRSTKLEDSAMYFCASSGGQVPPYEQYFGPGTRLTVT.

The sample holds many counts of this clonotype. V is TRBV12-3 or TRBV12-4 and J is TRBJ2-7, with 7 bases matching TRBD2. With 10 bases clipped from V and 3 bases from J, the junction kept 9 bases outside the gene matches. The CDR3 is made up of 13 amino acids. The CDR3 here is CAIQRDRHYEQYF. In nucleotides, the CDR3 is TGTGCCATCCAGCGGGACCGGCACTACGAGCAGTACTTC.

This clonotype was found many times. This chain uses TRBV7-9 with TRBJ2-5, with no clear D. Germline V gives CDR1 SEHNR, CDR2 FQNEAQ (reference sequence). This CDR3 comprises 15 residues. With 5 bases removed from V and 5 bases from J, the gap between germline ends came to 18 bases. The CDR3 is CASSRRATGVETQYF. The CDR3 nucleotides are TGTGCCAGCAGCCGTCGAGCCACCGGAGTTGAGACCCAGTACTTC.

In its sample, this clonotype was seen a few times. The chain recombines TRBV5-1 with TRBJ2-7; a possible D gene is TRBD2 (5 bases). The V and J ends lost 4 bases and 1 base respectively, with 15 bases between them. The CDR3 extends over 15 amino acids. Germline V gives CDR1 SGHRS, CDR2 YFSETQ. CDR3 coding DNA: TGCGCCAGCAGCCCGGAGAGGGTCGGGTCCTACGAGCAGTACTTC. Protein product: CASSPERVGSYEQYF.

This clonotype was counted many times. The genes are TRBV7-9 and TRBJ2-7; D gene ambiguous. Germline V gene data show CDR1 as SEHNR and CDR2 as FQNEAQ (reference sequence). The CDR3 is 15 amino acids. V was clipped by 3 bases and J by 1 base, with 13 bases between them. The CDR3, as DNA: TGTGCCAGCAGCTTGCGCCGTGGGCAGTCCTACGAGCAGTACTTC. Protein sequence: CASSLRRGQSYEQYF.

The CDR3 loop is CASGADNTGELFF. Written as DNA, the CDR3 is TGTGCCAGCGGGGCCGACAACACCGGGGAGCTGTTTTTT. The chain uses TRBV6-1 and TRBJ2-2, with a weak D call TRBD1 (5 bases). V gave up 8 bases and J gave up 2 bases, with 9 bases separating them. The CDR3 covers 13 residues. Germline V CDR1 and CDR2: MNHNS, SASEGT.

This clonotype was picked up many times. The chain recombines TRBV28 with TRBJ2-4, with D possibly matching TRBD1 (6 bases). The length of the CDR3 is 14 residues. Germline V gene data show CDR1 as MDHEN and CDR2 as SYDVKM. V lost 3 bases to trimming and J lost 8 bases, with 14 bases between them. CDR3 in DNA: TGTGCCAGCAGTTTGGTACAGGGAACGGACATTCAGTACTTC. Translating it yields CASSLVQGTDIQYF. The complete variable domain, with remaining parts taken from reference TRBV28 and TRBJ2-4, reads DVKVTQSSRYLVKRTGEKVFLECVQDMDHENMFWYRQDPGLGLRLIYFSYDVKMKEKGDIPEGYSVSREKKERFSLILESASTNQTSMYLCASSLVQGTDIQYFGAGTRLSVL.

A note on this clonotype: A much larger clone lies a single base off, so this may be a read error. This chain connects TRBV28 to TRBJ1-1; D is undetermined. V was trimmed by 8 bases and J by 10 bases, leaving 8 bases between them. Germline assignment: CDR1 MDHEN and CDR2 SYDVKM. The CDR3 has 9 amino acids. The CDR3 DNA reads TGTGCCAGCCACTCTGGAGCTTTCTTT. Translated: CASHSGAFF.

This clonotype was counted ten times or more. This rearrangement joins TRBV7-2 to TRBJ2-7, with TRBD1 identical over 7 bases. Germline assignment: CDR1 SGHTA and CDR2 FQGNSA. The CDR3 has 12 amino acids. V shed 6 bases and J 4 bases; nucleotides not matched to a gene: 3. CDR3 sequence: CASSTTGYEQYF. The CDR3 DNA follows: TGTGCCAGCAGTACGACAGGGTACGAGCAGTACTTC.

This clonotype was recorded many times. This chain joins TRBV29-1 and TRBJ1-2, with D possibly matching TRBD1 (6 bases). This CDR3 has 15 residues. Germline V CDR1 and CDR2: SQVTM, ANQGSEA. V was shortened by 4 bases and J by 4 bases, with 19 bases between the two germline ends. CDR3 sequence: CSVGVDRMFSYGYTF. CDR3 nucleotide sequence: TGCAGCGTTGGGGTAGACAGGATGTTTAGCTATGGCTACACCTTC. The whole variable domain, filled in from reference TRBV29-1 and TRBJ1-2, reads SAVISQKPSRDICQRGTSLTIQCQVDSQVTMMFWYRQQPGQSLTLIATANQGSEATYESGFVIDKFPISRPNLTFSTLTVSNMSPEDSSIYLCSVGVDRMFSYGYTFGSGTRLTVV.